This paragraph covers one T cell receptor beta chain sequence. Its antigen is still unknown. It was with unique molecular identifiers that the TCRbeta library was prepared. TCRdb re-called the PCR reads through MiXCR, storing one row per CDR3 protein. The sample has 700,000 to 950,000 distinct CDR3 sequences; 16% are singletons. The sample belongs to a study of T-cell reconstitution after alpha-beta-depleted transplantation in children. Study-wide results and caveats: As was reported, about two months after transplant, alpha-beta T cells came from several hundred expanded graft clones. The study traced high day-60 TCRbeta diversity in some patients to surviving recipient T cells and thymic progenitors. T-cell numbers and diversity, one year after transplant, stemmed largely from T cells that were newly produced.

The clonotype comes from a male patient younger than 18 who had a stem cell transplant for acute lymphoblastic leukemia, so the T cells may come from the graft donor. Sequenced here: PBMCs, mostly from graft donor cells, sampled 360 days after TCRalphabeta/CD19-depleted stem cell transplant.

CDR3 in DNA: TGCAGTGCGTATACAGGGGGCGGTCAGCCCCAGCATTTT. It codes for CSAYTGGGQPQHF. V gene TRBV20-1 combines with J gene TRBJ1-5; 9 bases match TRBD1. J gave up 6 bases and V 6 bases, and 6 bases lay outside the gene matches. Germline CDR1 is DFQATT and CDR2 is SNEGSKA (reference sequence). CDR3 length: 13 residues.